This passage covers 28 T cell receptor beta chains from one sample sequenced in a study of blood T cell repertoires in COVID-19. Clones were sequenced by immunoSEQ multiplex PCR, and TCRdb holds only the in-frame ones, with some missing. The table records around 95,000 clones, approximately 90% of them present only once. Sequenced input: peripheral blood. The receptors stem from a man aged 50 to 59 with acute or convalescent COVID-19.

V gene TRBV5-1 combines with J gene TRBJ2-7; 12 positions agree with TRBD2. The trim removed 4 bases at V and 0 bases at J, leaving 5 bases unmatched. The CDR3 extends over 16 amino acids. Looked up from germline, CDR1 is SGHRS and CDR2 is YFSETQ. CDR3 loop: CASSPGLAGLSYEQYF. The CDR3 nucleotides are TGCGCCAGCAGCCCGGGACTAGCGGGCCTCTCCTACGAGCAGTACTTC.

The rearrangement links TRBV24-1 to TRBJ2-7; no clear D gene. Trimming left V 2 bases short and J 0 bases short, with 10 bases between. The germline CDR1 and CDR2 sequences are KGHDR and SFDVKD. The length of the CDR3 is 15 residues. Here the CDR3 reads CATSDSVKSSYEQYF. In nucleotides, the CDR3 is TGTGCCACCAGTGATTCGGTCAAGAGCTCCTACGAGCAGTACTTC.

The V and J genes are TRBV5-8 and TRBJ2-7; the match to TRBD1 covers 8 bases. CDR3 length equals 15 residues. The germline gives CDR1 SGHTS, CDR2 YDEGEE. V lost 6 bases and J lost 2; bases outside the gene matches: 10. In DNA form, the CDR3 reads TGTGCCAGCAACCCAGGACAGGGTACCCCCTACGAGCAGTACTTC. The encoded protein is CASNPGQGTPYEQYF.

V usage is TRBV2 and J usage is TRBJ2-3; no reliable D call. V lost 5 bases and J lost 0, with 9 bases in between. The germline gives CDR1 SNHLY, CDR2 FYNNEI. This CDR3 contains 14 residues. The CDR3 reads CASSPRLSTDTQYF. CDR3 bases: TGTGCCAGCAGTCCTAGACTTAGCACAGATACGCAGTATTTT. The complete variable domain, with remaining parts taken from reference TRBV2 and TRBJ2-3, reads EPEVTQTPSHQVTQMGQEVILRCVPISNHLYFYWYRQILGQKVEFLVSFYNNEISEKSEIFDDQFSVERPDGSNFTLKIRSTKLEDSAMYFCASSPRLSTDTQYFGPGTRLTVL.

The chain joins TRBV19 to TRBJ1-5; TRBD1 agrees at 8 bases. Germline V CDR1 and CDR2: LNHDA, SQIVND (reference sequence). Trimming cost V 7 bases and J 0 bases; bases outside gene matches: 2. The CDR3 extends over 14 amino acids. The DNA of the CDR3 is TGTGCCAGTATGGGACAGGATAGCAATCAGCCCCAGCATTTT. It codes for CASMGQDSNQPQHF.

V is TRBV5-6 and J is TRBJ2-2; TRBD1 matches at 8 bases. V gave up 4 bases and J gave up 4 bases; unmatched junction bases: 3. CDR3 length: 14 amino acids. Germline CDR1 SGHDT, CDR2 YYEEEE. The DNA for the CDR3 is TGTGCCAGCAGCCGGACAGGGCCCACCGGGGAGCTGTTTTTT. Its protein product is CASSRTGPTGELFF.

This clone was picked up a small number of times. This sequence joins TRBV19 and TRBJ2-2; TRBD2 might be the D (6 bases). V was cut by 3 bases and J by 5 bases, with 13 bases left in between. Germline values: CDR1 LNHDA, CDR2 SQIVND (reference sequence). The CDR3 covers 15 residues. CDR3 DNA sequence: TGTGCCAGTAGTATGGCTGGGGGGATAACCGGGGAGCTGTTTTTT. It translates to CASSMAGGITGELFF.

The chain recombines TRBV18 with TRBJ2-3; weak D call: TRBD1 (6 bases). Per the germline V gene, CDR1 is KGHSH and CDR2 is LQKENI. Deletions cut 4 bases from V and 4 bases from J, with 9 bases between. The length of the CDR3 is 13 residues. The CDR3 spells CASSRGRADTQYF. The CDR3 DNA reads TGTGCCAGCTCACGGGGGCGGGCAGATACGCAGTATTTT. Drawing the rest from reference TRBV18 and TRBJ2-3, the complete variable domain is NAGVMQNPRHLVRRRGQEARLRCSPMKGHSHVYWYRQLPEEGLKFMVYLQKENIIDESGMPKERFSAEFPKEGPSILRIQQVVRGDSAAYFCASSRGRADTQYFGPGTRLTVL.

J is TRBJ2-1 and V is TRBV6-6; D unresolved. CDR1 MNHNY and CDR2 SVGAGI come from the germline V gene (reference sequence). The CDR3 is 13 amino acids. Trimming pared 3 bases from V and 15 bases from J, leaving 18 bases between. The CDR3 DNA reads as TGTGCCAGCAGTTATGAGGAGAGGTACTCTGGGTTCTTC. Its protein product is CASSYEERYSGFF.

The chain has TRBV30 and TRBJ1-5; tentative D call: TRBD1 (6 bases). V lost 2 bases and J lost 1, with 9 bases in between. The CDR3 is 14 amino acids. Per the germline V gene, CDR1 is GTSNPN and CDR2 is SVGIG (reference sequence). The CDR3 nucleotides are TGTGCCTGGAGTTCACAGGGAAGCAATCAGCCCCAGCATTTT. Translating it yields CAWSSQGSNQPQHF.

The genes are TRBV6-5 and TRBJ1-6, with D perhaps TRBD1 (6 bases). The CDR3 runs 15 residues. V was shortened by 5 bases and J by 5 bases, with 13 bases between the two germline ends. Germline-derived CDR1 and CDR2 are MNHEY and SVGAGI. CDR3 in amino acids: CASSPQGLDNSPLHF. CDR3 bases: TGTGCCAGCAGTCCACAGGGTTTGGATAATTCACCCCTCCACTTT.

This sequence joins TRBV5-1 and TRBJ2-5; tentatively, D is TRBD1 (5 bases). V lost 0 bases and J 1 base, leaving 13 bases between the germline ends. Germline CDR1 is SGHRS and CDR2 is YFSETQ. The CDR3 is made up of 16 amino acids. The CDR3 region has the DNA TGCGCCAGCAGCTTGGACAGGCCACAAATCCAAGAGACCCAGTACTTC. This codes for CASSLDRPQIQETQYF.

This clone appeared a single time. The chain links TRBV28 to TRBJ1-4; D is perhaps TRBD1 (6 bases). Germline lookup yields CDR1 MDHEN and CDR2 SYDVKM. V shed 5 bases and J shed 8 bases, with 18 bases lying between them. This CDR3 has 15 residues. This CDR3 reads CASSITGRGEEKLFF. As DNA, the CDR3 is TGTGCCAGCAGTATTACAGGGCGAGGGGAAGAAAAACTGTTTTTT. The full variable domain, completed using reference TRBV28 and TRBJ1-4, is DVKVTQSSRYLVKRTGEKVFLECVQDMDHENMFWYRQDPGLGLRLIYFSYDVKMKEKGDIPEGYSVSREKKERFSLILESASTNQTSMYLCASSITGRGEEKLFFGSGTQLSVL.

V and J are TRBV3-1 (or the pseudogene TRBV3-2) and TRBJ2-7; TRBD2 matches 14 bases. V dropped 4 bases and J dropped 2; count of bases not matched to a gene: 4. The length of the CDR3 is 16 residues. CDR1 and CDR2 (germline): LGHDT, YNNKEL (reference sequence). CDR3 sequence (DNA): TGTGCCAGCAGCCTAGGACTAGCGGGAGGAACCTACGAGCAGTACTTC. Protein: CASSLGLAGGTYEQYF.

CDR3: CASSQDRGVGYGYTF. CDR3 in DNA: TGTGCCAGCAGCCAAGATCGGGGAGTAGGCTATGGCTACACCTTC. This rearrangement joins TRBV14 to TRBJ1-2; D remains unclear. Germline-derived CDR1 and CDR2 are SGHDN and FVKESK. V shed 0 bases and J shed 4 bases, with 12 bases lying between them. CDR3 length: 15 amino acids.

The V gene is TRBV15, the J gene TRBJ1-5, with D unresolved. Deletions cut 2 bases from V and 3 bases from J, with 8 bases between. The CDR3 sequence is 14 residues long. The germline gives CDR1 LNHNV, CDR2 YYDKDF (reference sequence). The CDR3 loop is CATSRSLANQPQHF. Written as DNA, the CDR3 is TGTGCCACCAGCAGATCTTTGGCCAATCAGCCCCAGCATTTT.

The CDR3 DNA reads TGTGCCAGCAGTGTGGGAGGGCCGACTCAAGAGACCCAGTACTTC. Translation gives CASSVGGPTQETQYF. The rearrangement joins TRBV11-2 to TRBJ2-5, with 7 positions matching TRBD2. CDR1 SGHAT and CDR2 FQNNGV come from the germline V gene. The CDR3 sequence is 15 residues long. Trimming at V came to 6 bases and at J to 2 bases, leaving 9 bases not matched to a gene.

This chain uses TRBV12-5 with TRBJ1-1, with D unclear. The germline CDR1 and CDR2 sequences are LGHNT and FRNRAP. The CDR3 totals 15 residues. V gave up 6 bases and J gave up 1 base, with 15 bases separating them. CDR3 sequence: CASGPEGGWNTEAFF. CDR3 in DNA: TGTGCTAGTGGCCCGGAGGGAGGGTGGAACACTGAAGCTTTCTTT.

Notes on this clone: Different DNA sequences within this sample yield the same CDR3. V and J are TRBV2 and TRBJ1-5; D might be TRBD1 (6 bases). This CDR3 has 13 residues. CDR1 and CDR2 (germline): SNHLY, FYNNEI. V was clipped by 6 bases and J by 2 bases, with 8 bases between them. The CDR3 nucleotides read TGTGCCAGCAGGGGGGCAGGCAATCAGCCCCAGCATTTT. Its protein product is CASRGAGNQPQHF.

This chain joins TRBV5-1 and TRBJ1-1, with 8 bases fitting TRBD1. Germline lookup yields CDR1 SGHRS and CDR2 YFSETQ. This CDR3 is 14 amino acids long. The ends lost 0 bases at V and 4 bases at J; junction bases unmatched: 2. The CDR3 bases are TGCGCCAGCAGCTTGGGACAGGGGTTCACTGAAGCTTTCTTT. This translates into CASSLGQGFTEAFF.

A single count supports this clone. The chain recombines TRBV19 with TRBJ1-5, with 8 nucleotides matching TRBD1. The J segment lost 5 bases and the V segment lost 6 bases, leaving 12 bases of the junction unmatched. The CDR3 length is 16 residues. The germline V gene has CDR1 LNHDA and CDR2 SQIVND (reference sequence). CDR3 loop: CASSGARTGKDQPQHF. The CDR3 nucleotides read TGTGCCAGTAGCGGTGCCAGGACAGGGAAGGATCAGCCCCAGCATTTT. Supplemented by reference TRBV19 and TRBJ1-5, the full variable domain reads DGGITQSPKYLFRKEGQNVTLSCEQNLNHDAMYWYRQDPGQGLRLIYYSQIVNDFQKGDIAEGYSVSREKKESFPLTVTSAQKNPTAFYLCASSGARTGKDQPQHFGDGTRLSIL.

The J gene is TRBJ1-4, the V gene TRBV5-1; weak D call: TRBD1 (6 bases). V lost 4 bases and J lost 5, with 21 bases in between. CDR1 is SGHRS and CDR2 is YFSETQ in the germline V gene. This CDR3 region has 17 residues. CDR3 in DNA: TGCGCCAGCAGCACCGGGTCCCTGGGGGGGGCGAATGAAAAACTGTTTTTT. It encodes CASSTGSLGGANEKLFF.

The count of this clone is one. The chain links TRBV11-3 to TRBJ2-1, with 9 positions matching TRBD2. Trimming took 0 bases from V and 4 from J; bases not matched to a gene: 7. Looked up from germline, CDR1 is SGHNT and CDR2 is YENEEA. The CDR3 is 17 amino acids. CDR3 nucleotide sequence: TGTGCCAGCAGCTTAGATCCTAGCGGGATGATTTACAATGAGCAGTTCTTC. It specifies CASSLDPSGMIYNEQFF.

The CDR3 DNA is TGTGCCAGTAGTGGCCGGACTAGCGGGAGCCCAGCAGATACGCAGTATTTT. This gives the protein CASSGRTSGSPADTQYF. This chain connects TRBV19 to TRBJ2-3; 13 bases agree with TRBD2. Losses at the gene ends were 5 bases for V and 4 bases for J; bases not matched to a gene: 9. CDR3 length: 17 amino acids. Germline values: CDR1 LNHDA, CDR2 SQIVND (reference sequence).

The chain employs TRBV9 and TRBJ2-1; tentative D call: TRBD1 (5 bases). Germline lookup yields CDR1 SGDLS and CDR2 YYNGEE. V was cut by 2 bases and J by 9 bases, with 12 bases left in between. The CDR3 runs 13 residues. The CDR3 nucleotides are TGTGCCAGCAGCGTCGGACATAAGCGTGAGCAGTTCTTC. This codes for CASSVGHKREQFF. Using reference TRBV9 and TRBJ2-1 for the parts outside the CDR3, the full variable domain is DSGVTQTPKHLITATGQRVTLRCSPRSGDLSVYWYQQSLDQGLQFLIQYYNGEERAKGNILERFSAQQFPDLHSELNLSSLELGDSALYFCASSVGHKREQFFGPGTRLTVL.

The chain couples TRBV5-4 to TRBJ2-7, with D tentatively TRBD1 (6 bases). The V and J ends lost 4 bases and 3 bases respectively, with 17 bases between them. In germline, CDR1 is SGHNT, CDR2 YYREEE (reference sequence). The CDR3 contains 15 residues. The CDR3 reads CASSDRDKKYYEQYF. CDR3 bases: TGTGCCAGCAGCGACCGGGACAAGAAATACTACGAGCAGTACTTC. Filled out from reference TRBV5-4 and TRBJ2-7, the complete variable domain reads ETGVTQSPTHLIKTRGQQVTLRCSSQSGHNTVSWYQQALGQGPQFIFQYYREEENGRGNFPPRFSGLQFPNYSSELNVNALELDDSALYLCASSDRDKKYYEQYFGPGTRLTVT.

V gene TRBV19 combines with J gene TRBJ1-5; a weak D match, TRBD1 (6 bases). CDR1 and CDR2 (germline): LNHDA, SQIVND (reference sequence). V lost 3 bases and J lost 5, with 14 bases in between. The CDR3 is 15 residues long. DNA for the CDR3: TGTGCCAGTAGTATCACAGACAGGCTTCATCAGCCCCAGCATTTT. Its protein product is CASSITDRLHQPQHF.

V and J are TRBV27 and TRBJ2-1, with 10 nucleotides matching TRBD2. Per the germline V gene, CDR1 is MNHEY and CDR2 is SMNVEV (reference sequence). The CDR3 is 16 residues long. Germline trimming cut 2 bases from V and 7 bases from J; bases unmatched to any gene: 8. Here the CDR3 DNA reads TGTGCCAGCAGTTTAAGCGCTAGCGGGAGAGGTAATGAGCAGTTCTTC. Translation: CASSLSASGRGNEQFF.